This TCR beta chain derives from a study of T-cell reconstitution after alpha-beta-depleted transplantation in children. The CDR3 covers 14 residues. V was shortened by 5 bases and J by 5 bases, with 12 bases between the two germline ends. Germline CDR1 reads SGHVS; CDR2 reads FNYEAQ. Unique molecular identifiers were used to barcode this TCRbeta library. TCRdb redid the calling of the PCR reads with MiXCR, one entry per CDR3 protein. The table includes 380,000 or so distinct CDR3 sequences, 10% to 15% detected once. A few counts support this clonotype. Source: PBMCs, taken from the stem cell graft. The TCR originated in a human donor who donated a stem cell graft to a child with Fanconi anemia. The chain uses TRBV7-6 and TRBJ2-2; D ambiguous. The CDR3 region has the DNA TGTGCCAGCAGCCCTGTTCGGAAGACCGGGGAGCTGTTTTTT. It specifies CASSPVRKTGELFF.